The T cell receptor beta chain under discussion was sequenced for a study of cytomegalovirus exposure and HLA in healthy donors. Findings and caveats of the study: Being productive about 87% or about 30% of the time was typical of most TCR beta V segments in an earlier analysis.

In the PCR, 60 Vbeta and 13 Jbeta primers were used. Measured with immunoSEQ multiplex PCR; TCRdb has only the in-frame clones, and not every one. In the table there are more than 100,000 clones, around 85% of which are singletons. On this clone itself: Its target is unknown.

Sequencing was carried out using PBMCs. The clonotype comes from a man aged 25 to 40 in good health and CMV-seronegative.

Here the CDR3 reads CASSLVSGRSPLHF. In DNA, the CDR3 is TGTGCCAGCAGCTTGGTTAGTGGGAGGTCACCCCTCCACTTT. The chain is built from TRBV5-6 and TRBJ1-6; D ambiguous. Trimming cost V 0 bases and J 10 bases, with 11 bases left between them. The V gene's germline CDR1 is SGHDT and CDR2 YYEEEE. This CDR3 is built from 14 residues. The full variable domain, its missing parts supplied by reference TRBV5-6 and TRBJ1-6, is DAGVTQSPTHLIKTRGQQVTLRCSPKSGHDTVSWYQQALGQGPQFIFQYYEEEERQRGNFPDRFSGHQFPNYSSELNVNALLLGDSALYLCASSLVSGRSPLHFGNGTRLTVT.